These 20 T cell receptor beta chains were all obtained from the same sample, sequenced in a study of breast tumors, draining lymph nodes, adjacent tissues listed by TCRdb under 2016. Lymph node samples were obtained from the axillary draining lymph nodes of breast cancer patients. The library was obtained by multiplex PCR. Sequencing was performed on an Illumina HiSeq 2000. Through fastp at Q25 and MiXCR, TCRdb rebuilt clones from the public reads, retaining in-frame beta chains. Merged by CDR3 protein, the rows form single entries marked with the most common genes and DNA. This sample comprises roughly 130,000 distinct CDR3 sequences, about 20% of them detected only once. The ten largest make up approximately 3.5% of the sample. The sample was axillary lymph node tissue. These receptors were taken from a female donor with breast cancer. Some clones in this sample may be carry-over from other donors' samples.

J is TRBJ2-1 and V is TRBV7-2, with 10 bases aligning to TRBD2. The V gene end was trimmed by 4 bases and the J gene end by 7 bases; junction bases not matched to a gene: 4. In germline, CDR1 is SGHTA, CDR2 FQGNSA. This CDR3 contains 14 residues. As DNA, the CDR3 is TGTGCCAGCAGCTCCCTAGCGGGGGTTAATGAGCAGTTCTTC. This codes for CASSSLAGVNEQFF. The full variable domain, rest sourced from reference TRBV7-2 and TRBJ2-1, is GAGVSQSPSNKVTEKGKDVELRCDPISGHTALYWYRQSLGQGLEFLIYFQGNSAPDKSGLPSDRFSAERTGGSVSTLTIQRTQQEDSAVYLCASSSLAGVNEQFFGPGTRLTVL.

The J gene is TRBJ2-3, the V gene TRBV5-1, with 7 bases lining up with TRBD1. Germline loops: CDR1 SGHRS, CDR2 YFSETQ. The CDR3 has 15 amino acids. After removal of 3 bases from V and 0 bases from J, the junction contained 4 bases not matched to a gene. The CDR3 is CASSSGQTSTDTQYF. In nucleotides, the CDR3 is TGCGCCAGCAGCTCGGGACAGACGAGCACAGATACGCAGTATTTT.

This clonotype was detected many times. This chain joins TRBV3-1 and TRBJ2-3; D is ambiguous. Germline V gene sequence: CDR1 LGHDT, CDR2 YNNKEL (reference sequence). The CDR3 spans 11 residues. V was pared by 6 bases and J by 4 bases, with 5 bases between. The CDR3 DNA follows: TGTGCCAGCAGGAATGCAGATACGCAGTATTTT. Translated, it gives CASRNADTQYF.

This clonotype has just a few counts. The CDR3 loop reads CASSDRATEAFF. The CDR3 bases are TGTGCCAGCAGCGACAGGGCTACTGAAGCTTTCTTT. The J gene is TRBJ1-1, the V gene TRBV7-9; 7 positions match TRBD1. Trimming at V came to 5 bases and at J to 5 bases, leaving 2 bases not matched to a gene. Looked up from germline, CDR1 is SEHNR and CDR2 is FQNEAQ (reference sequence). The CDR3 loop spans 12 amino acids.

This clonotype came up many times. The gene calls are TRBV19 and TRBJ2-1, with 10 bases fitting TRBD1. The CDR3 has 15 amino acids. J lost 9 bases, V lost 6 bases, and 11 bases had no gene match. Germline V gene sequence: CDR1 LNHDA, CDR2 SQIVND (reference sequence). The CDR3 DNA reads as TGTGCCAGTAGCCGACAGGGGGCGTTTATGTCTGAGCAGTTCTTC. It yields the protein CASSRQGAFMSEQFF.

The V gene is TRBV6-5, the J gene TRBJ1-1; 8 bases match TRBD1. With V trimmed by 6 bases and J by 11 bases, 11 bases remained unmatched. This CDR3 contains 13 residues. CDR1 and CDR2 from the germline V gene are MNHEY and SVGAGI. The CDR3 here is CASSLRQGTKAFF. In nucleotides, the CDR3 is TGTGCCAGCAGCCTGAGACAGGGGACTAAGGCTTTCTTT.

CDR3 protein: CASSSSGGGVQNIQYF. CDR3 DNA sequence: TGTGCCAGCAGTTCCTCGGGAGGGGGCGTTCAAAACATTCAGTACTTC. The chain has TRBV27 and TRBJ2-4; tentatively, D is TRBD2 (8 bases). The CDR3 has 16 amino acids. Trimming cost V 4 bases and J 5 bases, with 18 bases left between them. Germline-derived CDR1 and CDR2 are MNHEY and SMNVEV (reference sequence).

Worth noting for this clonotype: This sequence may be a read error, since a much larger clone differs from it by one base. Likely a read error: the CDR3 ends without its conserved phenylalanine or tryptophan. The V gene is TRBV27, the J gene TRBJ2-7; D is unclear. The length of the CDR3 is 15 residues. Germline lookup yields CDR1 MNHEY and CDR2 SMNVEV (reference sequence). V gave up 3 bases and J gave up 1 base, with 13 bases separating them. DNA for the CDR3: TGTGCCAGCAGTTTTAAAGCCTTGGGATCCTACGAGCAGTACTCC. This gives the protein CASSFKALGSYEQYS.

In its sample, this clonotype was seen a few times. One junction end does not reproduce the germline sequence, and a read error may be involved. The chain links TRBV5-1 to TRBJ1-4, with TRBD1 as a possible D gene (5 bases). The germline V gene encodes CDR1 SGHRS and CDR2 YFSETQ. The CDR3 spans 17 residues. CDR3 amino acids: CASSLGGALGTNEKLVF. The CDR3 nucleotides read TGCGCCAGCAGCTTGGGAGGGGCCCTCGGGACTAATGAAAAACTGGTTTTT.

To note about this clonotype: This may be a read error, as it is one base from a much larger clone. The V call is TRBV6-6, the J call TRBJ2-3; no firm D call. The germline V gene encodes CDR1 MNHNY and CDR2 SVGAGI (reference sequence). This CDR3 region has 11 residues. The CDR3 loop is CVSSYSTTQYF. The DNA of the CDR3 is TGTGTCAGCAGTTACTCGACTACGCAGTATTTT.

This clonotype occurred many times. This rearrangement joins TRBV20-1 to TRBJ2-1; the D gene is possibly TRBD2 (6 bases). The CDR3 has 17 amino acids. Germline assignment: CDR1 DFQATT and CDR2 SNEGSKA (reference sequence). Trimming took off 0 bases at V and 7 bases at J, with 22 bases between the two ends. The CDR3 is CSARDQTRDSPWNEQFF. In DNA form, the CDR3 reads TGCAGTGCTAGAGACCAAACCAGGGACTCGCCGTGGAATGAGCAGTTCTTC.

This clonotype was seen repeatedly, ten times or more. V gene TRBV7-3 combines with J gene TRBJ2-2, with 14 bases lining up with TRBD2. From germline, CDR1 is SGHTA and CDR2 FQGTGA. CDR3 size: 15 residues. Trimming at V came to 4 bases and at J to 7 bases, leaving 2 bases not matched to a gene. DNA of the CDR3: TGTGCCAGCAGCTGGGGACTAGCGGGAGTCGGGGAGCTGTTTTTT. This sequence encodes CASSWGLAGVGELFF.

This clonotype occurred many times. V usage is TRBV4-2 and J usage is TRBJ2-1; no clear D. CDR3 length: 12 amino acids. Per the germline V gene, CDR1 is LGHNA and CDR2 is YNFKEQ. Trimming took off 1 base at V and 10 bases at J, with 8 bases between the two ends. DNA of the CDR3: TGTGCCAGCAGCCAAGCTTTCGGCGAGCAGTTCTTC. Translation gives CASSQAFGEQFF.

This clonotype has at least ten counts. CDR3 sequence: CAWKGPFNSPLHF. The CDR3 coding sequence is TGTGCCTGGAAGGGACCTTTTAATTCACCCCTCCACTTT. This chain links TRBV30 with TRBJ1-6; D is possibly TRBD1 (5 bases). Germline-derived CDR1 and CDR2 are GTSNPN and SVGIG (reference sequence). The CDR3 is 13 amino acids. V dropped 4 bases and J dropped 6 bases, with 10 bases sitting between them.

This CDR3 reads CASRGAGGGYNEQFF. The DNA of the CDR3 is TGTGCCAGCAGGGGCGCGGGGGGAGGCTACAATGAGCAGTTCTTC. The J gene is TRBJ2-1, the V gene TRBV28; 8 bases line up with TRBD2. CDR3 length: 15 amino acids. V was pared by 6 bases and J by 3 bases, with 7 bases of the junction left unmatched. Germline CDR1 reads MDHEN; CDR2 reads SYDVKM.

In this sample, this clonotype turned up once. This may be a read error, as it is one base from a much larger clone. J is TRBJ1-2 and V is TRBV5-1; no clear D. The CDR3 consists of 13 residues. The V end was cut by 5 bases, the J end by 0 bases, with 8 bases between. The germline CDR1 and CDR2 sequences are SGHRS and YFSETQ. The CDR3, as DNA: TGCGCCAGCAGTTTCGCATCTAACTATGGCTACACCTTC. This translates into CASSFASNYGYTF.

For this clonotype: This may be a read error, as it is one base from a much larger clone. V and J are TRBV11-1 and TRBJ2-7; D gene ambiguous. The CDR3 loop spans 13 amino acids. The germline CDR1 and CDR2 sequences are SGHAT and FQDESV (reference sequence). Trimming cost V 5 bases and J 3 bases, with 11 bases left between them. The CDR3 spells CASSHSVNYEQYF. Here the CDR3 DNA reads TGTGCCAGCAGCCACTCGGTAAACTACGAGCAGTACTTC.

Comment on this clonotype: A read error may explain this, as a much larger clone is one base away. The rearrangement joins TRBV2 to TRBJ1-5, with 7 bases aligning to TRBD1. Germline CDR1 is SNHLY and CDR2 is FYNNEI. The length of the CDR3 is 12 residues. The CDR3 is CTSQQGNQPQHF. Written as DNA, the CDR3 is TGTACCAGCCAACAGGGGAATCAGCCCCAGCATTTT.

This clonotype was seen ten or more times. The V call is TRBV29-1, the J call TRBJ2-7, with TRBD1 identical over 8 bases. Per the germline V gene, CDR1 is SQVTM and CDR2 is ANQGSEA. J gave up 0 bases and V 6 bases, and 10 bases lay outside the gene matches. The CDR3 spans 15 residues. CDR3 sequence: CSVSEGQDVSYEQYF. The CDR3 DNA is TGCAGCGTCTCCGAGGGACAGGATGTCTCCTACGAGCAGTACTTC.

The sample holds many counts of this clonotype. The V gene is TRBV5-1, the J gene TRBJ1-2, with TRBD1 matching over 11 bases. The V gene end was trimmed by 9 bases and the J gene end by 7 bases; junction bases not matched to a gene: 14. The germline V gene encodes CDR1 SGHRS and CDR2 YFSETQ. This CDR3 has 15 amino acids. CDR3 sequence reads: CATSLKGQGVGGYTF. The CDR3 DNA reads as TGCGCCACCTCGCTGAAGGGACAGGGGGTAGGTGGCTACACCTTC. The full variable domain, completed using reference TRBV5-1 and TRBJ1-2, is KAGVTQTPRYLIKTRGQQVTLSCSPISGHRSVSWYQQTPGQGLQFLFEYFSETQRNKGNFPGRFSGRQFSNSRSEMNVSTLELGDSALYLCATSLKGQGVGGYTFGSGTRLTVV.